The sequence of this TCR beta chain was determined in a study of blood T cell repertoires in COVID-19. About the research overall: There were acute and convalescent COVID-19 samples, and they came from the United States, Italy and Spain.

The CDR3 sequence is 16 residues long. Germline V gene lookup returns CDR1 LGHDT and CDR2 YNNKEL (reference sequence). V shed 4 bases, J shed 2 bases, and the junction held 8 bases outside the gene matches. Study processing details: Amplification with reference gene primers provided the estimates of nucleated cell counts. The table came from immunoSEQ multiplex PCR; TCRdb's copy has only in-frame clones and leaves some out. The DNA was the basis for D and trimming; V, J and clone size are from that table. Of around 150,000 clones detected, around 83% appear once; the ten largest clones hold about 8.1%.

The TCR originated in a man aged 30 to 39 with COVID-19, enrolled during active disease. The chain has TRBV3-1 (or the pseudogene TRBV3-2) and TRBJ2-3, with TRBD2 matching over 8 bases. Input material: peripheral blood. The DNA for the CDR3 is TGTGCCAGCAGCCGATTGGGACTAGTCCACACAGATACGCAGTATTTT. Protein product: CASSRLGLVHTDTQYF.